The source of this TCR beta chain is a study of early T cells in non-severe SARS-CoV-2 infection. This clonotype was picked up a small number of times. Germline V gene sequence: CDR1 SQVTM, CDR2 ANQGSEA. V lost 5 bases and J 2 bases, leaving 16 bases between the germline ends. The CDR3 is 15 residues long. TCRdb fed the 5' RACE reads into MiXCR, producing one record per CDR3 protein. The top ten clones hold around 1.1% of a sample with roughly 72,000 distinct CDR3 sequences, roughly 12% of them seen once. The sequence derives from an adult who was a healthcare worker with PCR-confirmed SARS-CoV-2 infection or an uninfected control (not recorded which). The sample taken for sequencing was whole blood. The gene calls are TRBV29-1 and TRBJ1-5; the D is unclear. The CDR3 DNA reads TGCAGCGTTTCGGAAGGGAGTGGGGGCAATCAGCCCCAGCATTTT. As protein: CSVSEGSGGNQPQHF.